The rows below give T cell receptor beta chains drawn from one sample of a study of T-cell memory formation after mild COVID-19. TCRdb passed the 5' RACE reads through MiXCR, listing each CDR3 protein once. The data contain 40,000 to 45,000 distinct CDR3 sequences, about a tenth of them singletons. The sample taken for sequencing was PBMCs or a T cell subset sorted from them (not recorded which). These TCRs come from an adult woman who had mild COVID-19 (a few samples of this study predate the infection). Cell type and time point are not known. Both conserved end residues are part of each CDR3. Fields, in order: D gene, J gene, clone size, V gene, CDR3 protein, CDR3 DNA. D genes are given only for firm matches. The size entry is marked missing in some rows and otherwise reads once, few, many or a size class.

>-|TRBJ2-7|few|TRBV29-1
CSVENRLSYEQYF
TGCAGCGTGGAAAACAGGTTATCCTACGAGCAGTACTTC
>TRBD1|TRBJ1-4|-|TRBV4-2
CASSPGTGREKLFF
TGTGCCAGCAGCCCCGGGACAGGGCGGGAAAAACTGTTTTTT
>-|TRBJ1-2|-|TRBV9
CASSVNSVGRYYGYTF
TGTGCCAGCAGCGTAAATTCCGTGGGCAGGTACTATGGCTACACCTTC
>-|TRBJ1-5|few|TRBV6-1
CASKQAAGVNQPQHF
TGTGCCAGCAAACAGGCAGCGGGGGTCAATCAGCCCCAGCATTTT
>-|TRBJ2-3|many|TRBV12-3/TRBV12-4
CASSPGLTTDTQYF
TGTGCCAGCAGTCCTGGACTAACAACAGATACGCAGTATTTT
>-|TRBJ2-1|-|TRBV3-1
CASSQGTSQFF
TGTGCCAGCAGCCAAGGGACTTCGCAGTTCTTC
>TRBD1|TRBJ1-2|few|TRBV12-3/TRBV12-4
CASSLSPSGQGRTNYGYTF
TGTGCCAGCAGTTTAAGCCCATCGGGACAGGGGCGAACGAACTATGGCTACACCTTC
>TRBD2|TRBJ2-1|many|TRBV2
CASGTGLGNEQFF
TGTGCCAGCGGAACGGGACTAGGCAATGAGCAGTTCTTC
>-|TRBJ2-1|-|TRBV20-1
CSAYGTAYNEQFF
TGCAGTGCTTATGGGACGGCTTACAATGAGCAGTTCTTC
>-|TRBJ2-4|-|TRBV9
CASSVGIRDLAKNIQYF
TGTGCCAGCAGCGTAGGCATCCGGGATCTAGCCAAAAACATTCAGTACTTC
>-|TRBJ2-7|-|TRBV25-1
CASSDSRGIYYEQYF
TGTGCCAGCAGTGATAGCAGGGGCATTTACTACGAGCAGTACTTC
>-|TRBJ2-1|many|TRBV20-1
CSARSPGVYNEQFF
TGCAGTGCTAGGTCCCCAGGGGTTTACAATGAGCAGTTCTTC
>-|TRBJ1-2|-|TRBV7-2
CASSSRGGANYGYTF
TGTGCCAGCAGCTCCCGGGGAGGGGCTAACTATGGCTACACCTTC